Presented here are 27 T cell receptor beta chains from one specimen sequenced in a study of T cells in Graves' hyperthyroidism and ophthalmopathy. RNA transcripts were the template for amplifying TCR beta CDR3 regions. A first-round RT-PCR of the TCR CDR3 used the HTBI primer set. TCRdb processed the multiplex PCR reads anew with MiXCR; each CDR3 protein has one entry. The sample includes 250,000 to 300,000 distinct CDR3 sequences, approximately 15% of them seen just once. The specimen was blood. All receptors come from a woman aged 40 to 50 with Graves' hyperthyroidism.

There are many counts of this clonotype. The chain carries TRBV10-1 and TRBJ2-7; D remains ambiguous. Deletions cut 1 base from V and 5 bases from J, with 9 bases between. CDR1 and CDR2 (germline): WNHNN, SYGVQD (reference sequence). The CDR3 sequence is 13 residues long. The CDR3 coding sequence is TGCGCCAGCAGTGAGTACCCTGGGGACGAGCAGTACTTC. Its protein is CASSEYPGDEQYF.

This clonotype was counted between two and nine times. J is TRBJ1-1 and V is TRBV5-1; TRBD1 matches 9 bases. From germline, CDR1 is SGHRS and CDR2 YFSETQ. Unmatched junction bases numbered 8, after V lost 4 bases and J lost 4 bases. The CDR3 contains 15 residues. CDR3 sequence (DNA): TGCGCCAGCAGCCATGGACAGGGGCAGGTCACTGAAGCTTTCTTT. Translating it yields CASSHGQGQVTEAFF.

Ten or more counts support this clonotype. The chain carries TRBV2 and TRBJ2-2; possibly TRBD1 or TRBD2 for D (8 bases each). CDR1 is SNHLY, CDR2 FYNNEI, per germline. Trimming removed 7 bases at V and 4 bases at J, with 28 bases between. This CDR3 region has 19 residues. The CDR3 protein is CASMSQGARAGVGTGELFF. CDR3 in DNA: TGTGCCAGCATGAGCCAGGGGGCGAGAGCGGGAGTGGGCACCGGGGAGCTGTTTTTT. Full variable domain (missing parts from reference TRBV2 and TRBJ2-2): EPEVTQTPSHQVTQMGQEVILRCVPISNHLYFYWYRQILGQKVEFLVSFYNNEISEKSEIFDDQFSVERPDGSNFTLKIRSTKLEDSAMYFCASMSQGARAGVGTGELFFGEGSRLTVL.

This clonotype was counted ten times or more. This chain connects TRBV6-1 to TRBJ1-2; tentatively, D is TRBD1 (6 bases). This CDR3 has 15 amino acids. Germline lookup yields CDR1 MNHNS and CDR2 SASEGT. V lost 7 bases and J lost 1, with 16 bases in between. Here the CDR3 DNA reads TGTGCCAGCACTACTTGGACAGTTATTAACTATGGCTACACCTTC. It translates to CASTTWTVINYGYTF.

This clonotype was counted ten times or more. The genes are TRBV27 and TRBJ2-5; D possibly corresponds to TRBD2 (6 bases). With 5 bases removed from V and 7 bases from J, the gap between germline ends came to 20 bases. Germline loops: CDR1 MNHEY, CDR2 SMNVEV (reference sequence). This CDR3 contains 15 residues. The CDR3 DNA reads TGTGCCAGCAGTCCCCTCGTCGCGGGATCGGGGACCCAGTACTTC. Encoded protein: CASSPLVAGSGTQYF.

This clonotype was recorded at least ten times. The rearrangement joins TRBV6-1 to TRBJ1-1; D is perhaps TRBD1 (5 bases). The V and J ends lost 5 bases and 4 bases respectively, with 11 bases between them. CDR1 is MNHNS, CDR2 SASEGT, per germline. The CDR3 has 13 amino acids. The CDR3 coding sequence is TGTGCCAGCAGTTATGGGGGAGGCACTGAAGCTTTCTTT. Its translation is CASSYGGGTEAFF.

The rearrangement joins TRBV27 to TRBJ2-5; D may be TRBD1 (6 bases). The CDR3 length is 14 residues. V gave up 10 bases and J gave up 2 bases, with 17 bases separating them. The V gene's germline CDR1 is MNHEY and CDR2 SMNVEV (reference sequence). This chain's CDR3 is CATRGGWAQETQYF. The CDR3 DNA reads TGTGCCACGCGAGGGGGTTGGGCACAAGAGACCCAGTACTTC.

This clonotype appeared many times. The chain employs TRBV12-3 or TRBV12-4 and TRBJ1-1; D might be TRBD1 (6 bases). V was trimmed by 3 bases and J by 8 bases, leaving 13 bases between them. This CDR3 contains 13 residues. The DNA of the CDR3 is TGTGCCAGCAGTTTCGACAGGCGAGGGGAAGCTTTCTTT. As protein: CASSFDRRGEAFF.

This clonotype occurred many times. The gene calls are TRBV24-1 and TRBJ2-1; 11 bases align to TRBD2. The CDR3 sequence is 16 residues long. The trim removed 5 bases at V and 4 bases at J, leaving 6 bases unmatched. In germline, CDR1 is KGHDR, CDR2 SFDVKD. The CDR3 region has the DNA TGTGCCACCAGTGGCCGCACTAGCGGGAGTTACAATGAGCAGTTCTTC. This translates into CATSGRTSGSYNEQFF.

This clonotype showed up many times. The chain recombines TRBV3-1 with TRBJ2-1, with TRBD2 matching 10 bases. The V gene end was trimmed by 0 bases and the J gene end by 10 bases; junction bases not matched to a gene: 3. There are 14 residues in the CDR3. Germline V CDR1 and CDR2: LGHDT, YNNKEL (reference sequence). The CDR3 DNA is TGTGCCAGCAGCCAAGATCTAGCGGGAGTCGAGCAGTTCTTC. It codes for CASSQDLAGVEQFF.

Only a few counts were recorded for this clonotype. The gene calls are TRBV20-1 and TRBJ1-6, with TRBD1 matching over 8 bases. Trimming at V came to 3 bases and at J to 9 bases, leaving 4 bases not matched to a gene. CDR1 and CDR2 from the germline V gene are DFQATT and SNEGSKA (reference sequence). The CDR3 loop spans 13 amino acids. CDR3 sequence (DNA): TGCAGTGCTAGGACAGGGGCCCCTTCACCCCTCCACTTT. Its protein product is CSARTGAPSPLHF.

The chain joins TRBV7-9 to TRBJ1-1, with 9 bases identical to TRBD1. Germline trimming cut 1 base from V and 3 bases from J; bases unmatched to any gene: 6. CDR1 SEHNR and CDR2 FQNEAQ come from the germline V gene (reference sequence). The CDR3 is 16 amino acids. This CDR3 reads CASSLGYRGPYTEAFF. The CDR3 bases are TGTGCCAGCAGCTTAGGATACAGGGGGCCGTACACTGAAGCTTTCTTT.

This clonotype was counted many times. The V gene is TRBV3-1, the J gene TRBJ2-1, with D possibly matching TRBD2 (5 bases). Germline CDR1 and CDR2: LGHDT and YNNKEL (reference sequence). CDR3 length: 15 amino acids. V shed 0 bases and J shed 4 bases, with 10 bases lying between them. The CDR3 here is CASSQEGDWYNEQFF. The CDR3 DNA follows: TGTGCCAGCAGCCAAGAGGGAGATTGGTACAATGAGCAGTTCTTC.

This clonotype was counted many times. The V call is TRBV5-6, the J call TRBJ1-2, with a tentative D call TRBD1 (6 bases). With 4 bases removed from V and 12 bases from J, the gap between germline ends came to 22 bases. The CDR3 sequence is 14 residues long. The germline V gene encodes CDR1 SGHDT and CDR2 YYEEEE. The CDR3 DNA sequence: TGTGCCAGCAGCGTCCGGGACAAGCCATTGGGGGACACCTTC. It translates to CASSVRDKPLGDTF.

As for this clonotype: Just one base apart from a much larger clone, this may be a read error. This chain links TRBV6-1 with TRBJ2-1, with TRBD2 matching over 9 bases. This CDR3 has 15 amino acids. CDR1 and CDR2 from the germline V gene are MNHNS and SASEGT. The CDR3, as DNA: TGTGCCAGCAGTGTGAGCGGGAGGTCCCTCAATGAGCAGTCCTTC. It translates to CASSVSGRSLNEQSF.

This clonotype has ten or more counts. The junction and the germline gene differ at one end; a read error may be behind it. The chain combines TRBV7-7 with TRBJ2-3; D gene uncertain. CDR1 and CDR2 from the germline V gene are SSHAT and FNYEAQ (reference sequence). The CDR3 runs 15 residues. CDR3 loop: CASSVDTASTDTQYF. The CDR3 DNA sequence: TGTGCTAGCAGCGTCGACACCGCTTCCACAGATACGCAGTATTTT.

The chain combines TRBV7-2 with TRBJ2-5; the D is unclear. Trimming pared 3 bases from V and 0 bases from J, leaving 8 bases between. The CDR3 runs 14 residues. CDR1 SGHTA and CDR2 FQGNSA come from the germline V gene. CDR3 in amino acids: CASSLTIDQETQYF. CDR3 nucleotide sequence: TGTGCCAGCAGCTTGACGATTGACCAAGAGACCCAGTACTTC. Full variable domain (remainder filled in from reference TRBV7-2 and TRBJ2-5): GAGVSQSPSNKVTEKGKDVELRCDPISGHTALYWYRQSLGQGLEFLIYFQGNSAPDKSGLPSDRFSAERTGGSVSTLTIQRTQQEDSAVYLCASSLTIDQETQYFGPGTRLLVL.

This clonotype showed up many times. The chain is built from TRBV29-1 and TRBJ2-5; 7 positions match TRBD1. CDR3 length: 12 residues. Trimming at V came to 6 bases and at J to 7 bases, leaving 8 bases not matched to a gene. CDR1 is SQVTM, CDR2 ANQGSEA, per germline. CDR3 in amino acids: CSVLTGAATQYF. Written as DNA, the CDR3 is TGCAGCGTGCTAACAGGGGCAGCGACCCAGTACTTC.

The chain uses TRBV2 and TRBJ1-6; D remains unclear. Germline V gives CDR1 SNHLY, CDR2 FYNNEI. V shed 5 bases and J shed 0 bases, with 8 bases lying between them. The CDR3 spans 15 residues. DNA for the CDR3: TGTGCCAGCAGTCAAAAGAGCTCCTATAATTCACCCCTCCACTTT. Residues: CASSQKSSYNSPLHF. Variable domain in full (rest from reference TRBV2 and TRBJ1-6): EPEVTQTPSHQVTQMGQEVILRCVPISNHLYFYWYRQILGQKVEFLVSFYNNEISEKSEIFDDQFSVERPDGSNFTLKIRSTKLEDSAMYFCASSQKSSYNSPLHFGNGTRLTVT.

There are many counts of this clonotype. In nucleotides, the CDR3 is TGTGCCAGCAGAGGGCGGGGGTCGGGCACTGAAGCTTTCTTT. Amino acid sequence: CASRGRGSGTEAFF. V and J are TRBV11-2 and TRBJ1-1; D is possibly TRBD1 (5 bases). V was cut by 6 bases and J by 4 bases, with 15 bases left in between. This CDR3 contains 14 residues. Germline V gene lookup returns CDR1 SGHAT and CDR2 FQNNGV.

To note about this clonotype: This may be a read error: a much more frequent sequence differs by one nucleotide. The CDR3 sequence: CATSRDTGLAGELTQYF. In nucleotides, the CDR3 is TGTGCCACCAGCAGAGATACAGGACTAGCGGGAGAATTAACGCAGTACTTC. The chain joins TRBV15 to TRBJ2-7, with 13 bases lining up with TRBD2. Germline V gene lookup returns CDR1 LNHNV and CDR2 YYDKDF (reference sequence). This CDR3 spans 17 amino acids. V shed 0 bases and J 9 bases; nucleotides not matched to a gene: 11.

This clonotype was observed a few times. This chain links TRBV6-2 or TRBV6-3 with TRBJ2-7, with 13 bases matching TRBD2. Germline CDR1 MNHEY, CDR2 SVGEGT. There are 16 residues in the CDR3. V was pared by 0 bases and J by 6 bases, with 5 bases of the junction left unmatched. The chain's CDR3 is CASSYSGLAGASEQYF. In DNA form, the CDR3 reads TGTGCCAGCAGTTACTCCGGACTAGCGGGAGCCTCCGAGCAGTACTTC.

The chain carries TRBV20-1 and TRBJ2-3; D not certain. The CDR3 spans 14 residues. The V end lost 2 bases, the J end lost 0 bases, and 9 bases lay between the germline ends. Germline lookup yields CDR1 DFQATT and CDR2 SNEGSKA (reference sequence). For the CDR3, the DNA is TGCAGTGCTAGACCGCCCGGGAGCACAGATACGCAGTATTTT. Amino acids: CSARPPGSTDTQYF.

The count of this clonotype is one. This chain joins TRBV28 and TRBJ2-7, with 7 bases that match TRBD2. V lost 5 bases to trimming and J lost 0 bases; unmatched junction nucleotides: 7. CDR1 and CDR2 (germline): MDHEN, SYDVKM. The CDR3 covers 15 residues. The DNA of the CDR3 is TGTGCCAGCAGTCAAGCGGGGCAGAGCTCCTACGAGCAGTACTTC. Translated, it gives CASSQAGQSSYEQYF.

This clonotype was counted at least ten times. The chain links TRBV7-9 to TRBJ2-7; 9 bases map to TRBD1. This CDR3 is 14 amino acids long. Trimming at V came to 6 bases and at J to 4 bases, leaving 7 bases not matched to a gene. Germline CDR1 and CDR2: SEHNR and FQNEAQ (reference sequence). CDR3 DNA sequence: TGTGCCAGCAGTCGTCCCGGGACAGGGTACGAGCAGTACTTC. Its protein is CASSRPGTGYEQYF.

This clonotype has only a few counts. This sequence joins TRBV5-5 and TRBJ1-5; 7 positions agree with TRBD1. Germline CDR1 is SGHKS and CDR2 is YYEKEE (reference sequence). V was clipped by 4 bases and J by 2 bases; unmatched bases: 6. The CDR3 is made up of 15 amino acids. This chain's CDR3 is CASSDGQAGNQPQHF. CDR3 bases: TGTGCCAGCAGCGACGGACAGGCAGGCAATCAGCCCCAGCATTTT.

The V gene is TRBV20-1, the J gene TRBJ2-1; D perhaps matches TRBD2 (6 bases). This CDR3 is 14 amino acids long. CDR1 and CDR2 from the germline V gene are DFQATT and SNEGSKA (reference sequence). V was clipped by 4 bases and J by 1 base, with 11 bases between them. The CDR3 sequence: CSATAGLSYNEQFF. DNA for the CDR3: TGCAGTGCTACAGCGGGTCTTTCCTACAATGAGCAGTTCTTC.